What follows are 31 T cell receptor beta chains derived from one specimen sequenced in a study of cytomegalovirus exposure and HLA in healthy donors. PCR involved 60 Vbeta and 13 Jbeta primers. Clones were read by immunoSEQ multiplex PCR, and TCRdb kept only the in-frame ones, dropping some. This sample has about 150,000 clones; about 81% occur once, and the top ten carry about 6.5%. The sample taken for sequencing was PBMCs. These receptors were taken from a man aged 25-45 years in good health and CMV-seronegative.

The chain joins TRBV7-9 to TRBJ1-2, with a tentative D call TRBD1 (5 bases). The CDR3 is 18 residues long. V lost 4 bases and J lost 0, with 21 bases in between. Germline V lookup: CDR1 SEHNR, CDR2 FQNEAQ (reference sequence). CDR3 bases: TGTGCCAGCAGCTCACCAACCACATTGGACAAAGCTAACTATGGCTACACCTTC. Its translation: CASSSPTTLDKANYGYTF. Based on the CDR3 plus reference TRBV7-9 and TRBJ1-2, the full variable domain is DTGVSQNPRHKITKRGQNVTFRCDPISEHNRLYWYRQTLGQGPEFLTYFQNEAQLEKSRLLSDRFSAERPKGSFSTLEIQRTEQGDSAMYLCASSSPTTLDKANYGYTFGSGTRLTVV.

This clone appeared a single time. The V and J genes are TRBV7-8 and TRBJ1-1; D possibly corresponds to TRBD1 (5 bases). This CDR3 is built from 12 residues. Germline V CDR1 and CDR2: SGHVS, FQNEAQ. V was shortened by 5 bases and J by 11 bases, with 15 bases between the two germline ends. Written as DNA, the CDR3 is TGTGCCAGCAGCCTTGGACACGGCAGGGCTTTCTTT. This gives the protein CASSLGHGRAFF.

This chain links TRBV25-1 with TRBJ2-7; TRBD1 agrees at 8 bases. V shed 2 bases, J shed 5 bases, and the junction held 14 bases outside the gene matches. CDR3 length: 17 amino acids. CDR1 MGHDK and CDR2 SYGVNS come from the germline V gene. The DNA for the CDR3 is TGTGCCAGCAGTGAAAATCCGGCGGCAGGGGGCTTCGACGAGCAGTACTTC. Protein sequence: CASSENPAAGGFDEQYF.

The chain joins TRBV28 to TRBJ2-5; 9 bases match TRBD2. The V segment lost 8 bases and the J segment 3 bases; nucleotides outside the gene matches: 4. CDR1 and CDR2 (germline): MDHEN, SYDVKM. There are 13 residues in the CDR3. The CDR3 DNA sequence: TGTGCCAGCGTGGGCGGGAGGGAAGAGACCCAGTACTTC. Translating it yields CASVGGREETQYF.

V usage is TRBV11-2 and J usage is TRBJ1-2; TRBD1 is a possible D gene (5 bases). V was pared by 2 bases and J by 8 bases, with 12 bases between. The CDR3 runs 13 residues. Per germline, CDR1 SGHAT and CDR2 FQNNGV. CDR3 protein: CASSLQRGMGYTF. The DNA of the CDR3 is TGTGCCAGCAGCTTACAAAGGGGAATGGGCTACACCTTC.

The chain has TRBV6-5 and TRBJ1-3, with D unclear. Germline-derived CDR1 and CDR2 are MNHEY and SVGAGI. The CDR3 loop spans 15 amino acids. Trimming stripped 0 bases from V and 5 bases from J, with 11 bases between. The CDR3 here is CASSYSYGGRNTIYF. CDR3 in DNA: TGTGCCAGCAGTTACTCTTACGGCGGCAGAAACACCATATATTTT.

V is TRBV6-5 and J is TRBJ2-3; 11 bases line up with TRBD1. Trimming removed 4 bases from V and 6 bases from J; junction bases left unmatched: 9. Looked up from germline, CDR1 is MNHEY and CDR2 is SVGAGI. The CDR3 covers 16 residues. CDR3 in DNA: TGTGCCAGCAGTTCCCCTGGCCGGGACAGGGGGGATACGCAGTATTTT. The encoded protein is CASSSPGRDRGDTQYF.

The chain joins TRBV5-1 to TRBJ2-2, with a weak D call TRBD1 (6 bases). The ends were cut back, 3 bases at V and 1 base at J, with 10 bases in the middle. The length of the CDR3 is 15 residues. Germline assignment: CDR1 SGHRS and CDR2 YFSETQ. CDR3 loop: CASSWARGNTGELFF. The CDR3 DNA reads TGCGCCAGCAGCTGGGCCAGGGGGAACACCGGGGAGCTGTTTTTT.

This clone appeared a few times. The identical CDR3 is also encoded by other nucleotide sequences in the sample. The CDR3 nucleotides are TGTGCCAGCAGCGTCGGGACTTCCTACGAGCAGTACTTC. It specifies CASSVGTSYEQYF. The chain recombines TRBV9 with TRBJ2-7; tentatively, D is TRBD2 (6 bases). Per germline, CDR1 SGDLS and CDR2 YYNGEE. Trimming shortened V by 2 bases and J by 1 base, and 7 bases separated the two germline ends. The CDR3 totals 13 residues.

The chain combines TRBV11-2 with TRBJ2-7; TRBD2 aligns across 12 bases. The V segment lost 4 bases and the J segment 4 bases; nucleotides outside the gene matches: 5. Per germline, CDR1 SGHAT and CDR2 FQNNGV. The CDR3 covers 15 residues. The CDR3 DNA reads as TGTGCCAGCAGCTCTACTAGCGGGGGGTTTTACGAGCAGTACTTC. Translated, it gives CASSSTSGGFYEQYF.

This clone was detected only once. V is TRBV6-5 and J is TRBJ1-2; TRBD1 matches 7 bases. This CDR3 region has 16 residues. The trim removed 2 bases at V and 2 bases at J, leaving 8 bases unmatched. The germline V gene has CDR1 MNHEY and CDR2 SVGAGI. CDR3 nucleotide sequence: TGTGCCAGCAGTTACGGGGGCAGGGGGTTAAACTATGGCTACACCTTC. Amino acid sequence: CASSYGGRGLNYGYTF.

For the CDR3, the DNA is TGTGCCATCAGTGAGCCGGGACTAGCAAAGAATGAGCAGTTCTTC. Translating gives CAISEPGLAKNEQFF. The chain couples TRBV10-3 to TRBJ2-1; 9 bases fit TRBD2. V shed 2 bases, J shed 7 bases, and the junction held 6 bases outside the gene matches. Germline assignment: CDR1 ENHRY and CDR2 SYGVKD. The CDR3 has 15 residues.

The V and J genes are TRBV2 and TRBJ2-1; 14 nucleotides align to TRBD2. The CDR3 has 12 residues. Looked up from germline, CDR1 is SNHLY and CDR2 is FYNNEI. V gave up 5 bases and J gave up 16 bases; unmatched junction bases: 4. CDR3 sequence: CASSSTSGGGFF. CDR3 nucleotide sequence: TGTGCCAGCAGTTCGACTAGCGGGGGGGGATTCTTC.

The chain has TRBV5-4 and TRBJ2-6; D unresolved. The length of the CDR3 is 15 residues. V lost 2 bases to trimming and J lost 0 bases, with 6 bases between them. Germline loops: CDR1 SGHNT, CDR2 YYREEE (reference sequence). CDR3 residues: CASSFTGSGANVLTF. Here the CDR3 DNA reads TGTGCCAGCAGCTTTACTGGCTCTGGGGCCAACGTCCTGACTTTC.

CDR3 sequence: CASSLSTGVDYSYEQYF. CDR3 sequence (DNA): TGCGCCAGCAGCTTATCCACGGGGGTTGATTACTCCTACGAGCAGTACTTC. This chain joins TRBV5-1 and TRBJ2-7, with D possibly matching TRBD2 (6 bases). Trimming stripped 2 bases from V and 0 bases from J, with 18 bases between. The CDR3 runs 17 residues. CDR1 and CDR2 (germline): SGHRS, YFSETQ.

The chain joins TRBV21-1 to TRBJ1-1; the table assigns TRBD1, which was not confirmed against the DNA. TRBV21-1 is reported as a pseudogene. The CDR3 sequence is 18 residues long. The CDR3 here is CASSKEDRSPKMNTEAFF. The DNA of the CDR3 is TGTGCCAGCAGCAAAGAGGACAGGAGTCCTAAAATGAACACTGAAGCTTTCTTT.

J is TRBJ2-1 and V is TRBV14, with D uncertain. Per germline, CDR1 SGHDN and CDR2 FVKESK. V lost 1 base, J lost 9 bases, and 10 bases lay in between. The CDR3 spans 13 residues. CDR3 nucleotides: TGTGCCAGCAGCCAAGCCCCCCTGAGTGAGCAGTTCTTC. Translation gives CASSQAPLSEQFF.

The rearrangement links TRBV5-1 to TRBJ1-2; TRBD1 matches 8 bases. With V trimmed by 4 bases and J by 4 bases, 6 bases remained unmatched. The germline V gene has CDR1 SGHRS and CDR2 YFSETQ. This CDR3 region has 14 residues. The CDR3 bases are TGCGCCAGCAGCCAGGGGGCTGAAGGCTATGGCTACACCTTC. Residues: CASSQGAEGYGYTF.

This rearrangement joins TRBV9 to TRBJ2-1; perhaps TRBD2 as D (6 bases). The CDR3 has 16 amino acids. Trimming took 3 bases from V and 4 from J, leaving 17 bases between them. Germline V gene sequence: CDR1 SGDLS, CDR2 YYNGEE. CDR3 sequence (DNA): TGTGCCAGCAGCGCCATAGCGGCTAGGGAATACAATGAGCAGTTCTTC. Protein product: CASSAIAAREYNEQFF.

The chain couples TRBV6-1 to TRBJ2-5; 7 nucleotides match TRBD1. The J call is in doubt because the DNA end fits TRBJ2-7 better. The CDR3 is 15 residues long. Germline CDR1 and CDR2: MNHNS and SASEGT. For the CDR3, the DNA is TGTGCCAGCAGTGAAGTGGGGGACAGCCCTTACGAGCAGTACTTC. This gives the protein CASSEVGDSPYEQYF.

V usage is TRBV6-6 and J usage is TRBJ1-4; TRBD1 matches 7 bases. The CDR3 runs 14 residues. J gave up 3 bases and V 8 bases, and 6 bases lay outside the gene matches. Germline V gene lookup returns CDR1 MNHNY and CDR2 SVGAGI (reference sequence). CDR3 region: CASLGGVSNEKLFF. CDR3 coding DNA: TGTGCCAGCTTAGGGGGCGTCTCTAATGAAAAACTGTTTTTT.

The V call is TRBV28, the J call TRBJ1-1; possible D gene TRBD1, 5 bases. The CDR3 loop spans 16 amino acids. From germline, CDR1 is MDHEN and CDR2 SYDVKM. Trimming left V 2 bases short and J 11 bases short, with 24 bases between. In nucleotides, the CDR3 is TGTGCCAGCAGTTTAATGGTCGGGACTCCCCCAAGGCGGGCTTTCTTT. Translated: CASSLMVGTPPRRAFF. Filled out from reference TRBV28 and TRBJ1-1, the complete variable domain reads DVKVTQSSRYLVKRTGEKVFLECVQDMDHENMFWYRQDPGLGLRLIYFSYDVKMKEKGDIPEGYSVSREKKERFSLILESASTNQTSMYLCASSLMVGTPPRRAFFGQGTRLTVV.

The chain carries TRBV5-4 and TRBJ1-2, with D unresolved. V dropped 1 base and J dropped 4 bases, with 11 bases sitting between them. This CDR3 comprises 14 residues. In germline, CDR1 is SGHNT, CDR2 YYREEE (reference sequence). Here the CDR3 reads CASSLSEELYGYTF. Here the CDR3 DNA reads TGTGCCAGCAGCTTGAGCGAGGAGCTCTATGGCTACACCTTC.

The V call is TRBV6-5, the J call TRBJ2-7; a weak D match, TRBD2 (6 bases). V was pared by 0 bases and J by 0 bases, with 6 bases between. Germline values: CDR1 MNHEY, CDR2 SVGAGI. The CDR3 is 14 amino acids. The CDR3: CASSYSRDSYEQYF. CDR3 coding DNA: TGTGCCAGCAGTTACTCGCGGGACTCCTACGAGCAGTACTTC.

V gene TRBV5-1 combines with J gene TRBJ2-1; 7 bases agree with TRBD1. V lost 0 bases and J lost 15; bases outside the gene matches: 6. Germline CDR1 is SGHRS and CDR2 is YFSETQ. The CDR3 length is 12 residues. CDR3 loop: CASSLATGVRFF. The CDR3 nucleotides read TGCGCCAGCAGCTTGGCAACAGGGGTGCGGTTCTTC.

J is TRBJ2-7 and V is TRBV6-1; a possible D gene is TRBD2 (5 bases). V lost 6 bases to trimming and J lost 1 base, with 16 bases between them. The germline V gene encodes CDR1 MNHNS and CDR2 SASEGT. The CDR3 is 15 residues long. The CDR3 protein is CASRWSRPGSYEQYF. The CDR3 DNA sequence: TGTGCCAGCAGGTGGTCCCGGCCGGGGTCCTACGAGCAGTACTTC.

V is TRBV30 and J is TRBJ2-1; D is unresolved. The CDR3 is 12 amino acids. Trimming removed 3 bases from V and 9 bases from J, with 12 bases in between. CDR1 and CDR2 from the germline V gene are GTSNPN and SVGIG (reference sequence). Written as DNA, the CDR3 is TGTGCCTGGAGCCCAGGTAGTTCTGAGCAGTTCTTC. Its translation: CAWSPGSSEQFF. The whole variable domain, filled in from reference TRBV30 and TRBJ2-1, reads SQTIHQWPATLVQPVGSPLSLECTVEGTSNPNLYWYRQAAGRGLQLLFYSVGIGQISSEVPQNLSASRPQDRQFILSSKKLLLSDSGFYLCAWSPGSSEQFFGPGTRLTVL.

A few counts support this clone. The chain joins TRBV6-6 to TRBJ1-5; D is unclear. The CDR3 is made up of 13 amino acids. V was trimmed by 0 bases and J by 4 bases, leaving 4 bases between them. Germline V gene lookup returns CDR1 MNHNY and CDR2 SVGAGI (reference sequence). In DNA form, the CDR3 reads TGTGCCAGCAGTTACTCAGCGAATCAGCCCCAGCATTTT. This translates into CASSYSANQPQHF.

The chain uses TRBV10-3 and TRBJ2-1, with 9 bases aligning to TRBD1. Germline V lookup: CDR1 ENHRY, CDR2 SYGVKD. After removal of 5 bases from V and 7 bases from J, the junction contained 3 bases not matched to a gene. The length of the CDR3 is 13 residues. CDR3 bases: TGTGCCATCAGTCTGGGACAGGGAAATGAGCAGTTCTTC. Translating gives CAISLGQGNEQFF.

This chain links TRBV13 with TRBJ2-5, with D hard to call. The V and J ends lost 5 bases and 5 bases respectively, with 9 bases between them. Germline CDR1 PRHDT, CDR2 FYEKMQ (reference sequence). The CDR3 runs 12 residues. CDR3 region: CASSPQMETQYF. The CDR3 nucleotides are TGTGCCAGCAGCCCCCAGATGGAGACCCAGTACTTC.

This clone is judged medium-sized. The CDR3 loop is CSVGRPARGTQYF. DNA of the CDR3: TGCAGCGTTGGGCGGCCGGCCCGGGGTACGCAGTATTTT. The rearrangement links TRBV29-1 to TRBJ2-3; D is possibly TRBD2 (5 bases). Trimming stripped 4 bases from V and 8 bases from J, with 16 bases between. This CDR3 region has 13 residues. Germline values: CDR1 SQVTM, CDR2 ANQGSEA.